The subject of this entry is one T cell receptor (beta chain). Profiling relied on immunoSEQ multiplex PCR, and the TCRdb table lists in-frame clones only, not all of them. Counted here are about 380,000 clones, roughly 94% occurring once; the ten biggest clones make up around 0.018%. This entry is derived from a study of shared T cell receptors in the human thymus. The CDR3 length is 13 residues. V was trimmed by 0 bases and J by 1 base, leaving 3 bases between them. Germline assignment: CDR1 LNHNV and CDR2 YYDKDF (reference sequence). Sequenced material: thymocytes. The V and J genes are TRBV15 and TRBJ1-1, with D unclear. This sequence was found in a human donor. This chain's CDR3 is CATSREPNTEAFF. The CDR3 bases are TGTGCCACCAGCAGAGAACCGAACACTGAAGCTTTCTTT.